Presented here are 11 T cell receptor beta chains from one specimen sequenced in a study of regulatory T cells in long-lasting Graves disease (dated by TCRdb to about 2021). The library was prepared using multiplex PCR. Reads for this sample came from an Illumina HiSeq 4000. TCR beta libraries were built with iRepertoire HTBI primers and Arm-PCR amplification of CDR3 regions. TCRdb cleaned the public reads at Q25 with fastp, built clones with MiXCR and kept in-frame beta chains. Rows are unified per CDR3 protein, each entry keeping the most common DNA and genes. This sample lists roughly 400,000 distinct CDR3 sequences; around 20% were detected once. The leading ten clones occupy around 20% of the sample. The sample's time point label is to be understood as: persistent/refractory GD, antithyroid drugs over 5 years with positive TRAb. RNA was extracted from PBMCs in TRIzol for both TCR sequencing and RNA sequencing.

The input for sequencing was peripheral blood mononuclear cells (PBMCs), taken when the disease was refractory, from a patient treated with antithyroid drugs. These receptors all stem from a female donor with Graves disease.

The chain employs TRBV20-1 and TRBJ1-5, with D perhaps TRBD1 (5 bases). CDR1 is DFQATT, CDR2 SNEGSKA, per germline (reference sequence). This CDR3 contains 16 residues. Trimming took off 6 bases at V and 2 bases at J, with 20 bases between the two ends. CDR3 protein: CSARDSALFGNQPQHF. Here the CDR3 DNA reads TGCAGTGCCCGGGACTCAGCCCTCTTTGGCAATCAGCCCCAGCATTTT.

This clonotype has just a few counts. The CDR3 protein is CASSSPDGLVGYGYTF. Written as DNA, the CDR3 is TGTGCCAGCAGTTCTCCGGACGGGCTGGTAGGCTATGGCTACACCTTC. The chain joins TRBV7-2 to TRBJ1-2; D unclear. V gave up 6 bases and J gave up 4 bases, with 21 bases separating them. The CDR3 contains 16 residues. CDR1 is SGHTA, CDR2 FQGNSA, per germline.

CDR3 DNA sequence: TGTGCCTGGAGTGTGCCCGCAGGCTATAATTCACCCCTCCACTTT. This translates into CAWSVPAGYNSPLHF. The V call is TRBV30, the J call TRBJ1-6; D is uncertain. This CDR3 has 15 residues. V lost 0 bases and J lost 3, with 9 bases in between. Germline V gene sequence: CDR1 GTSNPN, CDR2 SVGIG (reference sequence).

This clonotype has only a few counts. A read error may explain this, as a much larger clone is one base away. This chain joins TRBV12-3 or TRBV12-4 and TRBJ1-1, with no clear D. This CDR3 contains 13 residues. With 7 bases removed from V and 3 bases from J, the gap between germline ends came to 12 bases. In DNA form, the CDR3 reads TGTGCCAGCACAAGGCGGCTGGACACTGAAGCTTTCTTT. The encoded protein is CASTRRLDTEAFF.

In its sample, this clonotype was seen many times. The chain is built from TRBV2 and TRBJ2-7; D may match TRBD1 or TRBD2 (5 bases each). Trimming pared 4 bases from V and 5 bases from J, leaving 12 bases between. The V gene's germline CDR1 is SNHLY and CDR2 FYNNEI. This CDR3 comprises 13 residues. The CDR3 protein is CASSARGTHEQYF. The DNA for the CDR3 is TGTGCCAGCAGTGCTCGAGGGACCCACGAGCAGTACTTC.

The sample holds many counts of this clonotype. The rearrangement links TRBV12-3 or TRBV12-4 to TRBJ2-7, with unresolved D. V lost 2 bases and J 0 bases, leaving 8 bases between the germline ends. The CDR3 spans 14 residues. The DNA for the CDR3 is TGTGCCAGCAGTTTAAGTATACTCTCCTACGAGCAGTACTTC. Translated: CASSLSILSYEQYF.

This clonotype was seen ten or more times. A much larger clone sits a single nucleotide away, making a read error possible. The chain is built from TRBV7-9 and TRBJ1-1; the match to TRBD1 covers 7 bases. The CDR3 runs to 14 residues. V dropped 3 bases and J dropped 0; count of bases not matched to a gene: 1. The V gene's germline CDR1 is SEHNR and CDR2 FQNEAQ (reference sequence). CDR3 protein: CASSFTGVNTEAFF. The CDR3 DNA is TGTGCCAGCAGCTTTACAGGGGTGAACACTGAAGCTTTCTTT.

The rearrangement joins TRBV11-2 to TRBJ2-1; 7 bases align to TRBD2. V lost 2 bases to trimming and J lost 9 bases; unmatched junction nucleotides: 4. The CDR3 has 13 amino acids. CDR1 and CDR2 (germline): SGHAT, FQNNGV. Written as DNA, the CDR3 is TGTGCCAGCAGCTTATCACTAGCGATTGAGCAGTTCTTC. Its protein is CASSLSLAIEQFF.

The V call is TRBV10-3, the J call TRBJ1-6; possible D gene TRBD1, 5 bases. CDR3 size: 15 residues. CDR1 is ENHRY and CDR2 is SYGVKD in the germline V gene. V was shortened by 9 bases and J by 6 bases, with 18 bases between the two germline ends. The CDR3 sequence is CAISMIDSANSPLHF. The CDR3 DNA reads TGTGCCATATCAATGATAGACAGTGCTAATTCACCCCTCCACTTT.

The chain carries TRBV19 and TRBJ2-7; D gene uncertain. Germline V gene lookup returns CDR1 LNHDA and CDR2 SQIVND (reference sequence). The CDR3 spans 13 residues. V lost 4 bases and J lost 7, with 14 bases in between. The CDR3 spells CASSTRAGWEQYF. Written as DNA, the CDR3 is TGTGCCAGTAGTACCCGGGCCGGATGGGAGCAGTACTTC.

This clonotype was seen ten or more times. This chain joins TRBV28 and TRBJ2-2, with 7 positions matching TRBD2. The CDR3 runs 15 residues. J lost 5 bases, V lost 5 bases, and 8 bases had no gene match. Germline V gene lookup returns CDR1 MDHEN and CDR2 SYDVKM. As DNA, the CDR3 is TGTGCCAGCAGTCTCCCCCTCGGGGGGACCGGGGAGCTGTTTTTT. Translating gives CASSLPLGGTGELFF.